The 20 T cell receptor beta chains reported below all come from one sample, sequenced in a study of T cell repertoires in cytomegalovirus infection. No cognate antigen is known for these TCRs. One entry per CDR3 protein, called by TCRdb with MiXCR from the reads. The sample lists roughly 130,000 distinct CDR3 sequences; roughly a quarter were seen once. The sample was PBMCs, sequenced either directly or after in vitro stimulation (not recorded which). Receptor source: a human donor in good health (CMV status not recorded). Some clones in this sample may be carry-over from other donors' samples.

This clonotype was seen a handful of times. The V call is TRBV7-8, the J call TRBJ1-2; D is perhaps TRBD1 (6 bases). Trimming shortened V by 3 bases and J by 4 bases, and 12 bases separated the two germline ends. The CDR3 runs 14 residues. Per germline, CDR1 SGHVS and CDR2 FQNEAQ. In DNA, the CDR3 is TGTGCCAGCAGCTTCGGACAGATGACCTATGGCTACACCTTC. Its protein product is CASSFGQMTYGYTF.

The chain employs TRBV29-1 and TRBJ1-5; 7 bases are a match to TRBD1. V was pared by 5 bases and J by 4 bases, with 5 bases of the junction left unmatched. The CDR3 totals 13 residues. Germline V gives CDR1 SQVTM, CDR2 ANQGSEA. This CDR3 reads CSVRQGLNQPQHF. CDR3 coding DNA: TGCAGCGTTCGACAGGGCCTTAATCAGCCCCAGCATTTT.

The chain uses TRBV5-1 and TRBJ1-1; unclear D gene. Germline V gives CDR1 SGHRS, CDR2 YFSETQ. This CDR3 has 15 amino acids. V lost 0 bases and J 0 bases, leaving 9 bases between the germline ends. The CDR3 DNA reads TGCGCCAGCAGCTTGGCAGTCGCCATGAACACTGAAGCTTTCTTT. Its translation: CASSLAVAMNTEAFF.

This clonotype turned up a few times. This chain uses TRBV4-1 with TRBJ2-6; perhaps TRBD2 as D (5 bases). CDR1 MGHRA and CDR2 YSYEKL come from the germline V gene. The CDR3 totals 17 residues. V was shortened by 3 bases and J by 2 bases, with 14 bases between the two germline ends. CDR3 DNA: TGCGCCAGCAGCCACCTAAGTAGAGGGACTGGGGCCAACGTCCTGACTTTC. Residues: CASSHLSRGTGANVLTF.

V is TRBV27 and J is TRBJ2-1; TRBD1 matches at 7 bases. This CDR3 has 13 residues. Germline-derived CDR1 and CDR2 are MNHEY and SMNVEV (reference sequence). The V gene end was trimmed by 10 bases and the J gene end by 7 bases; junction bases not matched to a gene: 10. CDR3 loop: CATRQGSENEQFF. The CDR3, as DNA: TGTGCCACCCGACAGGGCAGTGAGAATGAGCAGTTCTTC.

This clonotype was observed a few times. The V call is TRBV4-1, the J call TRBJ1-2; weak D call: TRBD1 (5 bases). V dropped 3 bases and J dropped 5 bases, with 13 bases sitting between them. Germline CDR1 and CDR2: MGHRA and YSYEKL. The CDR3 runs to 14 residues. The CDR3 loop reads CASSQPGTDYGYTF. CDR3 sequence (DNA): TGCGCCAGCAGCCAGCCCGGGACGGATTATGGCTACACCTTC.

This chain links TRBV10-1 with TRBJ2-1, with TRBD2 identical over 11 bases. The germline V gene has CDR1 WNHNN and CDR2 SYGVQD (reference sequence). Trimming at V came to 1 base and at J to 0 bases, leaving 11 bases not matched to a gene. This CDR3 is built from 20 residues. The CDR3 is CASSELSSGRFPSSYNEQFF. The CDR3 DNA is TGCGCCAGCAGTGAGTTATCTAGCGGGAGGTTCCCGAGCTCCTACAATGAGCAGTTCTTC.

This clonotype was counted between two and nine times. The rearrangement joins TRBV2 to TRBJ2-7; TRBD1 matches at 10 bases. The CDR3 sequence is 14 residues long. Losses at the gene ends were 8 bases for V and 5 bases for J; bases not matched to a gene: 9. Germline assignment: CDR1 SNHLY and CDR2 FYNNEI. CDR3 amino acids: CASGGGQGDNEQYV. DNA for the CDR3: TGTGCCAGCGGAGGCGGACAGGGGGACAACGAGCAGTACGTC.

This clonotype was seen repeatedly, ten times or more. This rearrangement joins TRBV7-2 to TRBJ2-2; 8 positions match TRBD2. Germline CDR1 is SGHTA and CDR2 is FQGNSA. The CDR3 has 18 amino acids. The V segment lost 1 base and the J segment 5 bases; nucleotides outside the gene matches: 12. CDR3: CASSLGSMAGGGTGELFF. CDR3 nucleotide sequence: TGTGCCAGCAGCTTAGGGAGTATGGCGGGAGGAGGTACCGGGGAGCTGTTTTTT. The entire variable domain, with the rest obtained from reference TRBV7-2 and TRBJ2-2, is as follows: GAGVSQSPSNKVTEKGKDVELRCDPISGHTALYWYRQSLGQGLEFLIYFQGNSAPDKSGLPSDRFSAERTGGSVSTLTIQRTQQEDSAVYLCASSLGSMAGGGTGELFFGEGSRLTVL.

Many counts were recorded for this clonotype. The chain couples TRBV7-9 to TRBJ1-2; D perhaps matches TRBD1 (6 bases). The length of the CDR3 is 15 residues. The V end lost 5 bases, the J end lost 0 bases, and 13 bases lay between the germline ends. Germline V lookup: CDR1 SEHNR, CDR2 FQNEAQ (reference sequence). CDR3 DNA: TGTGCCAGCAGCCCCTGGACAGAATCTAACTATGGCTACACCTTC. Translation gives CASSPWTESNYGYTF.

V usage is TRBV19 and J usage is TRBJ1-2, with D possibly matching TRBD1 (6 bases). Trimming took 2 bases from V and 4 from J, leaving 14 bases between them. This CDR3 has 15 amino acids. CDR1 is LNHDA and CDR2 is SQIVND in the germline V gene (reference sequence). CDR3 bases: TGTGCCAGTAGTATAAGCCCGACAGGAGGCTATGGCTACACCTTC. It specifies CASSISPTGGYGYTF.

The chain combines TRBV20-1 with TRBJ2-2, with D hard to call. The CDR3 runs 12 residues. V lost 6 bases and J 3 bases, leaving 8 bases between the germline ends. Germline lookup yields CDR1 DFQATT and CDR2 SNEGSKA (reference sequence). CDR3 residues: CSAPADTGELFF. Written as DNA, the CDR3 is TGCAGTGCCCCCGCCGACACCGGGGAGCTGTTTTTT.

The rearrangement uses TRBV11-2 and TRBJ1-1; D unclear. Trimming removed 5 bases from V and 5 bases from J, with 6 bases in between. The CDR3 extends over 11 amino acids. Germline CDR1 and CDR2: SGHAT and FQNNGV. The CDR3 is CASSGSTEAFF. CDR3 nucleotide sequence: TGTGCCAGCAGCGGGTCGACTGAAGCTTTCTTT.

This clonotype was counted a few times. The V gene is TRBV20-1, the J gene TRBJ2-1, with TRBD2 identical over 10 bases. The CDR3 length is 15 residues. With 4 bases clipped from V and 5 bases from J, the junction kept 8 bases outside the gene matches. CDR1 is DFQATT, CDR2 SNEGSKA, per germline (reference sequence). The CDR3 DNA is TGCAGTGCTACTTTAGCGGGAGGCTACGACAATGAGCAGTTCTTC. It encodes CSATLAGGYDNEQFF.

This clonotype showed up just a few times. The rearrangement uses TRBV12-3 or TRBV12-4 and TRBJ1-1, with 11 nucleotides matching TRBD1. The CDR3 has 14 residues. The V gene end was trimmed by 7 bases and the J gene end by 3 bases; junction bases not matched to a gene: 4. The chain's CDR3 is CASIPGQGDTEAFF. CDR3 DNA sequence: TGTGCCAGCATTCCGGGACAGGGGGACACTGAAGCTTTCTTT.

In its sample, this clonotype was seen a few times. The chain carries TRBV7-2 and TRBJ1-3; D is undetermined. Germline-derived CDR1 and CDR2 are SGHTA and FQGNSA. The CDR3 length is 16 residues. V gave up 1 base and J gave up 4 bases, with 14 bases separating them. CDR3 region: CASSLGTAFSGNTIYF. Written as DNA, the CDR3 is TGTGCCAGCAGCTTAGGTACAGCTTTCTCCGGAAACACCATATATTTT.

The chain uses TRBV2 and TRBJ2-3; D perhaps matches TRBD2 (5 bases). V was trimmed by 1 base and J by 4 bases, leaving 15 bases between them. CDR3 length equals 16 residues. The germline gives CDR1 SNHLY, CDR2 FYNNEI. The CDR3 region has the DNA TGTGCCAGCAGTGAAGGCACGGACTTCCAATCAGATACGCAGTATTTT. Its translation: CASSEGTDFQSDTQYF.

This chain links TRBV7-2 with TRBJ2-3; D possibly matches TRBD1 or TRBD2 (5 bases each). The CDR3 is made up of 14 amino acids. V gave up 8 bases and J gave up 5 bases, with 17 bases separating them. The V gene's germline CDR1 is SGHTA and CDR2 FQGNSA. As DNA, the CDR3 is TGTGCCAGCGGTCAAAACGGTGGGGGAGATACGCAGTATTTT. It encodes CASGQNGGGDTQYF.

The rearrangement uses TRBV6-2 or TRBV6-3 and TRBJ2-7, with D unresolved. The CDR3 covers 14 residues. Germline CDR1 reads MNHEY; CDR2 reads SVGEGT. V dropped 4 bases and J dropped 3 bases, with 13 bases sitting between them. The CDR3 loop reads CASSSTLPVYEQYF. CDR3 DNA sequence: TGTGCCAGCAGTTCAACCTTACCGGTCTACGAGCAGTACTTC.

The CDR3 bases are TGTGCTAGTGGTTCATGGACTAGCGGGAGAGGCGGGGAGCTGTTTTTT. It specifies CASGSWTSGRGGELFF. The V gene is TRBV12-5, the J gene TRBJ2-2; the match to TRBD2 covers 13 bases. Trimming cost V 4 bases and J 7 bases; bases outside gene matches: 6. Germline V gene lookup returns CDR1 LGHNT and CDR2 FRNRAP. The CDR3 runs to 16 residues. The full variable domain, its missing parts supplied by reference TRBV12-5 and TRBJ2-2, is DARVTQTPRHKVTEMGQEVTMRCQPILGHNTVFWYRQTMMQGLELLAYFRNRAPLDDSGMPKDRFSAEMPDATLATLKIQPSEPRDSAVYFCASGSWTSGRGGELFFGEGSRLTVL.